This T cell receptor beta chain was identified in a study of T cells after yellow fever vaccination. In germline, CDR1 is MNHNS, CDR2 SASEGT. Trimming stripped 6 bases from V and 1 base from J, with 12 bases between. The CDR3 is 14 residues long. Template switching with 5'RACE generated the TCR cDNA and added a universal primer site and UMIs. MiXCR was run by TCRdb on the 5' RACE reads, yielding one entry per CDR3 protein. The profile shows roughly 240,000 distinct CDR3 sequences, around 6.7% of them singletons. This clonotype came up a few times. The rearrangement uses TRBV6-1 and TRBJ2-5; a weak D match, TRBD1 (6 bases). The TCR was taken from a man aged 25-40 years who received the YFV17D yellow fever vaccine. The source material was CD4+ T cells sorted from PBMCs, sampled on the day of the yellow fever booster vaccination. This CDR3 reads CASRRQVLQETQYF. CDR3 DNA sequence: TGTGCCAGCAGAAGACAGGTCCTCCAAGAGACCCAGTACTTC.